The present entry profiles one T cell receptor beta chain with its context. The antigen it binds to is not known. Nothing much larger sits one base from this clone, and base qualities are not available. This entry is derived from a study of early T cells in non-severe SARS-CoV-2 infection listed by TCRdb under 2021. In terms of the full investigation: Bulk RNA from unsorted whole blood was used for TCR sequencing, so alpha and beta chains could not be paired. Study-wide conclusions, independent of this receptor: Matching against VDJdb was skewed toward anti-spike CD8 responses, likely underestimated virus-specific expansions, and missed private and CD4 specificities.

The V end loses 0 bases and the J end loses 1 base, and a stretch of 9 bases separates them. From the cysteine up to the phenylalanine, the CDR3 has a length of 16 residues. The retained sequence is limited to the CDR3, 48 bases, with the frame set at the first base. The germline V gene yields MNHNS for CDR1 and SASEGT for CDR2. Libraries came from 5' RACE. Sequencer: NextSeq 500. In the TCR library protocol, unique molecular identifiers were attached to individual cDNA molecules to correct for PCR bias and sequencing error. Sequencing covered both TCR alpha and beta chains, and within each sample the abundances of alpha and beta sequences were tightly co-correlated. The paper's data handling went like this. Decombinator V4 was used to annotate the V gene, J gene and CDR3 of the TCR sequences. Expanded TCRs were defined as changing significantly between any two time points under a Poisson model with p below 0.0001. TCR abundances were normalised to the total number of TCRs sequenced per sample and were expressed as counts per million. MAIT TCRs were defined by TRAV1-2 paired with TRAJ12, TRAJ20 or TRAJ33, and iNKT TCRs by TRAV10 paired with TRAJ18. VDJdb, accessed 1 November 2021, was searched for CMV, EBV and SARS-CoV-2 annotated TCRs, excluding TCRs annotated for multiple antigens. The public reads were reprocessed in TCRdb via fastp at Q25 and MiXCR, keeping in-frame beta chains. Rows with a matching CDR3 protein are joined into one entry that keeps the most common DNA and genes. The V and J calls here are based on TCRdb, not the publication. Within this sample are about 55,000 distinct CDR3 sequences, with about 16% of them counted one time only. Together, the top ten hold 9% to 10% of the sample.

The study was a case-control design nested within a healthcare worker cohort in London, UK, with weekly nasopharyngeal swab PCR tests and blood sampling. Between 23 and 31 March 2020, the week of the UK lockdown, healthcare workers were enrolled and then followed up weekly for as long as 16 weeks. This specimen was whole blood, taken at baseline. The receptor chain draws on TRBV6-1 and TRBJ2-2; a confident D gene designation cannot be given. The TCR was taken from an adult who was a healthcare worker with PCR-confirmed SARS-CoV-2 infection or an uninfected control (not recorded which). The DNA reads TGTGCCAGCAGTGAAGCAAAGGGATTGAACACCGGGGAGCTGTTTTTT. The encoded protein is CASSEAKGLNTGELFF.